A single sample is the source of the 5 T cell receptor beta chains below, sequenced in a study of T-cell reconstitution after alpha-beta-depleted transplantation in children. Preparing the TCRbeta library involved the use of unique molecular identifiers. Each CDR3 protein is one row after TCRdb ran MiXCR on the PCR reads. The top ten clones hold under 8% of a sample with around 250,000 distinct CDR3 sequences, just under 8.5% of them seen once. Material: PBMCs, mostly from graft donor cells, obtained 180 days after TCRalphabeta/CD19-depleted stem cell transplant. These TCRs come from a male patient younger than 18 who had a stem cell transplant for acute lymphoblastic leukemia, so the T cells may come from the graft donor.

There are many counts of this clonotype. The chain recombines TRBV12-3 or TRBV12-4 with TRBJ2-2; a weak D match, TRBD1 (6 bases). V dropped 5 bases and J dropped 1 base, with 14 bases sitting between them. CDR3 size: 16 residues. CDR3 region: CASSVPTGRNTGELFF. The DNA of the CDR3 is TGTGCCAGCAGTGTCCCCACAGGGAGGAACACCGGGGAGCTGTTTTTT.

This clonotype was seen many times. This chain joins TRBV10-2 and TRBJ1-5; D not certain. Trimming took 4 bases from V and 7 from J, leaving 14 bases between them. Germline CDR1 WSHSY, CDR2 SAAADI. CDR3 size: 14 residues. For the CDR3, the DNA is TGCGCCAGCAGTGGACGACTCATGGAGCAGCCCCAGCATTTT. Protein product: CASSGRLMEQPQHF.

About this clonotype itself: This may stem from a read error, because a much larger clone lies one nucleotide away. This chain links TRBV20-1 with TRBJ1-2; 8 nucleotides align to TRBD1. Germline V gene lookup returns CDR1 DFQATT and CDR2 SNEGSKA (reference sequence). V gave up 6 bases and J gave up 6 bases; unmatched junction bases: 9. The CDR3 is 13 residues long. The chain's CDR3 is CSATRTGGNGYTF. The CDR3 DNA sequence: TGCAGTGCAACACGTACAGGGGGAAATGGCTACACCTTC.

This clonotype came up many times. This rearrangement joins TRBV10-3 to TRBJ2-1, with 8 positions matching TRBD2. The CDR3 covers 12 residues. Looked up from germline, CDR1 is ENHRY and CDR2 is SYGVKD. Trimming took 8 bases from V and 7 from J; bases not matched to a gene: 4. CDR3 sequence: CAIGVAGNEQFF. The CDR3 nucleotides are TGTGCCATCGGAGTAGCGGGGAATGAGCAGTTCTTC.

The table lists this clonotype with many counts. This chain joins TRBV7-9 and TRBJ1-5; 9 bases are a match to TRBD1. This CDR3 contains 18 residues. In germline, CDR1 is SEHNR, CDR2 FQNEAQ (reference sequence). V shed 1 base, J shed 6 bases, and the junction held 13 bases outside the gene matches. The CDR3 sequence is CASSLEGVRQGGVQPQHF. CDR3 in DNA: TGTGCCAGCAGCTTAGAGGGAGTCCGACAGGGGGGAGTTCAGCCCCAGCATTTT.